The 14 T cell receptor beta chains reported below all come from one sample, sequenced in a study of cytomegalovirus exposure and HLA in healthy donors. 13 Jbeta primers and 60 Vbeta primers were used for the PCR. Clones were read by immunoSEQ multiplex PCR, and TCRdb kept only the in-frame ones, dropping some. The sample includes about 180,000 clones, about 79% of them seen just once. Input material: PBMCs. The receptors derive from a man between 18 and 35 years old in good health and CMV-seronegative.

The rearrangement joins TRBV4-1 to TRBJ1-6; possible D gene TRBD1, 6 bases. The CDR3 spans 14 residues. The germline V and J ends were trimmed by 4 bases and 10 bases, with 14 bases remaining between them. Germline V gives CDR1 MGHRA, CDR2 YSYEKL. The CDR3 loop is CASSLTGLRSPLHF. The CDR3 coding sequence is TGCGCCAGCAGCCTCACAGGGTTAAGGTCACCCCTCCACTTT.

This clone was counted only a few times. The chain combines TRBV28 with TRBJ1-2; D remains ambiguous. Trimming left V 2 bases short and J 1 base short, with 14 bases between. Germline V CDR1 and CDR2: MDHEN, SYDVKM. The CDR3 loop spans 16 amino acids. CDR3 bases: TGTGCCAGCAGTTTACCGGCAGGCTACCATAACTATGGCTACACCTTC. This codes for CASSLPAGYHNYGYTF.

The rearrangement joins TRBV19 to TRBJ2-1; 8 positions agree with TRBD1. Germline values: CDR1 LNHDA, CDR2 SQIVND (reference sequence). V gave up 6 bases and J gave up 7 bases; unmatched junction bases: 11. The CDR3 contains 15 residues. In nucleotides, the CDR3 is TGTGCCAGTAGCCCCGGGACAGGTTTTGCGAATGAGCAGTTCTTC. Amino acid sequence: CASSPGTGFANEQFF. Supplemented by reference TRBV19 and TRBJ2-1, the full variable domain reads DGGITQSPKYLFRKEGQNVTLSCEQNLNHDAMYWYRQDPGQGLRLIYYSQIVNDFQKGDIAEGYSVSREKKESFPLTVTSAQKNPTAFYLCASSPGTGFANEQFFGPGTRLTVL.

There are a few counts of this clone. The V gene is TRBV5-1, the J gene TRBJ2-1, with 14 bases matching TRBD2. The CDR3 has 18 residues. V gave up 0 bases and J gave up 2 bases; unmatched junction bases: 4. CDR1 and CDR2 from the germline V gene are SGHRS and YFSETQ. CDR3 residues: CASSLEGLAGVTYNEQFF. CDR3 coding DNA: TGCGCCAGCAGCTTGGAGGGACTAGCGGGAGTCACCTACAATGAGCAGTTCTTC.

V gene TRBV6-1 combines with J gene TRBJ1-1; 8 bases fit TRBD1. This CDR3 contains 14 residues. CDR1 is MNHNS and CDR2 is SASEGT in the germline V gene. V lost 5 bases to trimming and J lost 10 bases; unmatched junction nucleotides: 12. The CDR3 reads CASSPPGQVVPAFF. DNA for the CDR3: TGTGCCAGCAGTCCCCCGGGACAGGTTGTGCCAGCTTTCTTT.

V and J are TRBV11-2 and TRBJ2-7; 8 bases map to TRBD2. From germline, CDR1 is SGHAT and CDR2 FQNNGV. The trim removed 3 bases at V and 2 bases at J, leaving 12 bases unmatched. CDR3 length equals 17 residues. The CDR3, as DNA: TGTGCCAGCAGCTTTAGCCCCCATAGCGGGGCTACCTACGAGCAGTACTTC. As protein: CASSFSPHSGATYEQYF.

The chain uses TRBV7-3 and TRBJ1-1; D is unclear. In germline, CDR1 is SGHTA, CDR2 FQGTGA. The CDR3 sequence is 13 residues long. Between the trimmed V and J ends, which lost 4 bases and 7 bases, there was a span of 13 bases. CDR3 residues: CASSSRVGNEAFF. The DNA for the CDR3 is TGTGCCAGCAGCTCACGGGTTGGTAATGAAGCTTTCTTT. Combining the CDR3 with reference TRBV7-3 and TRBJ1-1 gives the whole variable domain GAGVSQTPSNKVTEKGKYVELRCDPISGHTALYWYRQSLGQGPEFLIYFQGTGAADDSGLPNDRFFAVRPEGSVSTLKIQRTERGDSAVYLCASSSRVGNEAFFGQGTRLTVV.

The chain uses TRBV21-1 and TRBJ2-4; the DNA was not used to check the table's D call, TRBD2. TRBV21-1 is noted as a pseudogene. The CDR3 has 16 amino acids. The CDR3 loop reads CASSKSVGAPKNIQYF. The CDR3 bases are TGTGCCAGCAGCAAGTCAGTGGGAGCGCCCAAAAACATTCAGTACTTC.

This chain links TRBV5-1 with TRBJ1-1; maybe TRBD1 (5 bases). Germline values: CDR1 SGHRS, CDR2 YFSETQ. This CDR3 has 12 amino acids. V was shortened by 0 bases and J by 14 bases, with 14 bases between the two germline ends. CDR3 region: CASSLVPGGAFF. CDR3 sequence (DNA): TGCGCCAGCAGCTTGGTCCCGGGCGGGGCGTTCTTT.

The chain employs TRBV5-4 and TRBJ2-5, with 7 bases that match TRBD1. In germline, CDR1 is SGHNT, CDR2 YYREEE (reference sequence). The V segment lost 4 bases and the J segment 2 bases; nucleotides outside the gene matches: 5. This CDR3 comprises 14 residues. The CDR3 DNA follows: TGTGCCAGCAGCCGACCGGGACAGCAAGAGACCCAGTACTTC. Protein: CASSRPGQQETQYF.

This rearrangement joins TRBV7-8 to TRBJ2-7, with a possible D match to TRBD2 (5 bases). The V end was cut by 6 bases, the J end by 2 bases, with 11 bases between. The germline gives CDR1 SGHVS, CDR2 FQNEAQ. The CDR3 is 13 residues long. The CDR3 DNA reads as TGTGCCAGCAGGTACCCCGGGGCCTACGAGCAGTACTTC. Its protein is CASRYPGAYEQYF. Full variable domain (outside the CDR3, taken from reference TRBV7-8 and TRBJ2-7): GAGVSQSPRYKVAKRGQDVALRCDPISGHVSLFWYQQALGQGPEFLTYFQNEAQLDKSGLPSDRFFAERPEGSVSTLKIQRTQQEDSAVYLCASRYPGAYEQYFGPGTRLTVT.

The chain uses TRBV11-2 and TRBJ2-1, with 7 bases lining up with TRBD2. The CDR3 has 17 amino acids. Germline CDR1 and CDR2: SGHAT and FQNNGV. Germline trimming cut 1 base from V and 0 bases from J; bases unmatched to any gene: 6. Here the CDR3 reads CASSLGRGGSSYNEQFF. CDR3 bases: TGTGCCAGCAGCTTAGGGAGAGGCGGGAGCTCCTACAATGAGCAGTTCTTC.

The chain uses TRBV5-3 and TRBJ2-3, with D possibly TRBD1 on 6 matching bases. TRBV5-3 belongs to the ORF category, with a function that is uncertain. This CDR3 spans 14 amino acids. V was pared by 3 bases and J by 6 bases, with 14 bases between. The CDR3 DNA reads TGTGCCAGAAGCTCAGGACCGAGGGGGGATACGCAGTATTTT. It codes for CARSSGPRGDTQYF.

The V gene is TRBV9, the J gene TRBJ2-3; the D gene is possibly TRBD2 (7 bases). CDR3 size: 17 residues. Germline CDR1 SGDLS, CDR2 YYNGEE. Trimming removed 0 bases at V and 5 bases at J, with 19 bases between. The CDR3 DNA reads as TGTGCCAGCAGCGTAGGGTCGGCGGGGGCCCCGGGAGATACGCAGTATTTT. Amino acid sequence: CASSVGSAGAPGDTQYF.